These 14 T cell receptor beta chains were sequenced from one sample in a study of T cell responses to AZD1222 COVID-19 vaccine. Some clones are missing from TCRdb's copy, which holds only in-frame ones; the method was immunoSEQ multiplex PCR. There are about 150,000 clones in the sample; about 94% occur only once, and about 5.1% lies in the top ten. Here the sequenced sample was peripheral blood, taken on day 0 of AZD1222 vaccination. These receptors all stem from an adult in good health.

This chain joins TRBV2 and TRBJ2-1; D is uncertain. Germline V gene sequence: CDR1 SNHLY, CDR2 FYNNEI. This CDR3 has 14 amino acids. Trimming shortened V by 0 bases and J by 0 bases, and 3 bases separated the two germline ends. In nucleotides, the CDR3 is TGTGCCAGCAGTGAAGCGTTCTCCTACAATGAGCAGTTCTTC. It is translated as CASSEAFSYNEQFF.

The count of this clone is one. This rearrangement joins TRBV6-5 to TRBJ1-1, with 7 bases lining up with TRBD1. Germline assignment: CDR1 MNHEY and CDR2 SVGAGI. V was pared by 7 bases and J by 0 bases, with 5 bases of the junction left unmatched. The CDR3 totals 14 residues. CDR3 nucleotides: TGTGCCAGCAATACAGGGGCCATGAACACTGAAGCTTTCTTT. Its translation is CASNTGAMNTEAFF.

The V and J genes are TRBV11-2 and TRBJ1-4; 9 bases are shared with TRBD1. CDR1 is SGHAT, CDR2 FQNNGV, per germline. The CDR3 has 15 amino acids. The ends lost 1 base at V and 5 bases at J; junction bases unmatched: 2. CDR3 in DNA: TGTGCCAGCAGCTTAGGTGGGACAGGGAATGAAAAACTGTTTTTT. It codes for CASSLGGTGNEKLFF.

The chain combines TRBV19 with TRBJ1-1, with a tentative D call TRBD1 (5 bases). This CDR3 has 15 amino acids. V gave up 3 bases and J gave up 1 base, with 12 bases separating them. From germline, CDR1 is LNHDA and CDR2 SQIVND (reference sequence). CDR3 in amino acids: CASSIRQFSNTEAFF. CDR3 nucleotides: TGTGCCAGTAGTATCCGACAGTTTTCGAACACTGAAGCTTTCTTT.

The rearrangement uses TRBV7-2 and TRBJ1-1, with D hard to call. The CDR3 spans 14 residues. V was clipped by 0 bases and J by 5 bases, with 10 bases between them. Germline CDR1 reads SGHTA; CDR2 reads FQGNSA. Written as DNA, the CDR3 is TGTGCCAGCAGCTTAGCTAGTATTCGGACTGAAGCTTTCTTT. The encoded protein is CASSLASIRTEAFF.

The V call is TRBV7-8, the J call TRBJ2-5; D not certain. This CDR3 is 13 amino acids long. Per the germline V gene, CDR1 is SGHVS and CDR2 is FQNEAQ. V was shortened by 5 bases and J by 2 bases, with 9 bases between the two germline ends. The CDR3: CASSLGIQETQYF. CDR3 DNA sequence: TGTGCCAGCAGCCTTGGGATACAAGAGACCCAGTACTTC.

This chain connects TRBV5-1 to TRBJ1-2, with 7 bases aligning to TRBD1. J was trimmed by 7 bases and V by 3 bases; bases with no gene match: 6. Germline V CDR1 and CDR2: SGHRS, YFSETQ. There are 13 residues in the CDR3. DNA for the CDR3: TGCGCCAGCAGCTCGGGACAGTCGGGTGGCTACACCTTC. Its protein is CASSSGQSGGYTF. Supplemented by reference TRBV5-1 and TRBJ1-2, the full variable domain reads KAGVTQTPRYLIKTRGQQVTLSCSPISGHRSVSWYQQTPGQGLQFLFEYFSETQRNKGNFPGRFSGRQFSNSRSEMNVSTLELGDSALYLCASSSGQSGGYTFGSGTRLTVV.

This rearrangement joins TRBV3-1 (or the pseudogene TRBV3-2) to TRBJ2-2, with 11 bases identical to TRBD2. Trimming removed 4 bases from V and 5 bases from J; junction bases left unmatched: 3. Germline V CDR1 and CDR2: LGHDT, YNNKEL (reference sequence). This CDR3 spans 15 amino acids. CDR3 protein: CASSPLAGGTGELFF. DNA of the CDR3: TGTGCCAGCAGCCCGCTAGCGGGAGGTACCGGGGAGCTGTTTTTT.

The V gene is TRBV5-1, the J gene TRBJ1-4; the match to TRBD1 covers 7 bases. V shed 2 bases, J shed 6 bases, and the junction held 4 bases outside the gene matches. This CDR3 has 14 residues. The germline V gene has CDR1 SGHRS and CDR2 YFSETQ. The CDR3 DNA sequence: TGCGCCAGCAGCTTAGCCACAGGGGATGAAAAACTGTTTTTT. Translating gives CASSLATGDEKLFF.

V usage is TRBV3-1 (or the pseudogene TRBV3-2) and J usage is TRBJ2-1, with D possibly matching TRBD2 (5 bases). Germline V gene data show CDR1 as LGHDT and CDR2 as YNNKEL (reference sequence). The length of the CDR3 is 14 residues. Trimming shortened V by 0 bases and J by 12 bases, and 15 bases separated the two germline ends. CDR3 region: CASSQDRSSRTQFF. CDR3 DNA: TGTGCCAGCAGCCAAGATCGGTCTAGCCGTACGCAGTTCTTC.

V and J are TRBV6-5 and TRBJ2-2, with 7 nucleotides matching TRBD2. CDR3 size: 13 residues. Unmatched junction bases numbered 4, after V lost 6 bases and J lost 6 bases. In germline, CDR1 is MNHEY, CDR2 SVGAGI. This chain's CDR3 is CASRSRGAGELFF. DNA of the CDR3: TGTGCCAGCAGGAGTCGGGGGGCCGGGGAGCTGTTTTTT.

The CDR3 DNA sequence: TGTGCCAGCTCACCACAGGACAGGACCACCTATGGCTACACCTTC. This encodes CASSPQDRTTYGYTF. This rearrangement joins TRBV18 to TRBJ1-2, with 7 bases fitting TRBD1. Germline V gene lookup returns CDR1 KGHSH and CDR2 LQKENI. V lost 1 base, J lost 4 bases, and 6 bases stayed unmatched. The CDR3 extends over 15 amino acids.

The chain couples TRBV5-4 to TRBJ1-1; no clear D. V was shortened by 4 bases and J by 6 bases, with 10 bases between the two germline ends. The CDR3 is made up of 12 amino acids. Germline V gene lookup returns CDR1 SGHNT and CDR2 YYREEE (reference sequence). The CDR3 sequence: CASSRYGSEAFF. The CDR3 region has the DNA TGTGCCAGCAGCCGCTACGGTTCTGAAGCTTTCTTT.

This clone was found once. The V gene is TRBV4-1, the J gene TRBJ2-1; TRBD2 matches 10 bases. Germline V lookup: CDR1 MGHRA, CDR2 YSYEKL. V shed 1 base, J shed 9 bases, and the junction held 6 bases outside the gene matches. CDR3 length: 15 amino acids. CDR3 sequence reads: CASSQVASGSGEQFF. The CDR3 region has the DNA TGCGCCAGCAGCCAAGTCGCTAGCGGGAGTGGTGAGCAGTTCTTC.